Listed below are T cell receptor beta chains from one sample, sequenced in a study of metastatic and nonmetastatic thyroid tumors. TCRdb reanalyzed the PCR reads with MiXCR. Of about 15,000 clones in the sample, 20% to 30% were seen once. Sequences were obtained from tumor tissue. Receptor source: a female donor with papillary thyroid cancer or a benign thyroid nodule (not recorded which). Some clones in this sample may be carry-over from other donors' samples. Both conserved end residues are part of each CDR3. Fields, in order: J gene, D gene, clone size, V gene, CDR3 DNA, CDR3 protein. A D gene is named only where the DNA matches it firmly. Clone size appears in some rows only: once, few, many, or a class for an expanded clone.

TRBJ1-2	TRBD1	few	TRBV27	TGTGCCAGCAGAGACAGGGACAGGGGCGACTACACCTTC	CASRDRDRGDYTF
TRBJ1-6	-	-	TRBV7-3	TGTGCCAGCAGCTTCCTCGTGGGTGGGAATTCACCCCTCCACTTT	CASSFLVGGNSPLHF
TRBJ2-5	-	medium-sized	TRBV6-1	TGTGCCAGCAGTCCCAGGGGCGGGAAAGAGACCCAGTACTTC	CASSPRGGKETQYF
TRBJ2-1	TRBD2	medium-sized	TRBV3-1	TGTGCCAGCAGCCTAGGACTAGCGGGCAATGAGCAGTTCTTC	CASSLGLAGNEQFF
TRBJ2-2	-	many	TRBV20-1	TGCAGTGCTAGCAAGGGGGGCTATCCAGCCGGGGAGCTGTTTTTT	CSASKGGYPAGELFF
TRBJ2-7	-	medium-sized	TRBV11-1	TGTGCCAGCAGCCCCGGACAGATCTACGAGCAGTACTTC	CASSPGQIYEQYF
TRBJ2-3	-	many	TRBV20-1	TGCAGTGCTACCCCGGGTGTGAGCACAGATACGCAGTATTTT	CSATPGVSTDTQYF
TRBJ2-5	-	medium-sized	TRBV19	TGTGCCAGTAGTATGGGAGAGACCCAGTACTTC	CASSMGETQYF
TRBJ2-1	TRBD2	-	TRBV4-1	TGCGCCAGCAGGGGGGGACTAGCGGGAAGCAATGAGCAGTTCTTC	CASRGGLAGSNEQFF
TRBJ1-1	-	-	TRBV11-2	TGTGCCAGCAGCTTAGTAGCCCAGGGCAGAGATGAAGCTTTCTTT	CASSLVAQGRDEAFF
TRBJ2-5	TRBD1	many	TRBV9	TGTGCCAGCAGCGTAAGACCAGGGACAGGGAAAGAGACCCAGTACTTC	CASSVRPGTGKETQYF
TRBJ2-3	TRBD1	many	TRBV30	TGTGCCTGGGGGACAGGGGGCACAGATACGCAGTATTTT	CAWGTGGTDTQYF
TRBJ2-1	-	-	TRBV7-3	TGTGCCAGCAGCGTAGGACATTGGTCCGTTGAGCAGTTCTTC	CASSVGHWSVEQFF
TRBJ2-3	TRBD1	medium-sized	TRBV28	TGTGCCAGCAGTTTACCCACAGGGGTAGATACGCAGTATTTT	CASSLPTGVDTQYF
TRBJ1-4	-	few	TRBV28	TGTGCCACCGCTAGCGACGCTGAAAAACTGTTTTTC	CATASDAEKLFF
TRBJ2-7	-	-	TRBV27	TGTGCCAGCAGTTTAGAGGGAAGTAGATCCTACGAGCAGTACTTC	CASSLEGSRSYEQYF
TRBJ2-1	-	many	TRBV7-6	TGTGCCAGCAGCTCTACTCCTGAGGGAGCAAATAATGAGCAGTTCTTC	CASSSTPEGANNEQFF
TRBJ2-3	-	medium-sized	TRBV13	TGTGCCAGCAGCTTAGGCTTCGGACAGACAGATACGCAGTATTTT	CASSLGFGQTDTQYF
TRBJ2-7	TRBD2	medium-sized	TRBV20-1	TGCAGTGCTTCGGATCCGGGAGGGAGCTCCTACGAGCAGTACTTC	CSASDPGGSSYEQYF
TRBJ1-5	-	few	TRBV2	TGTGCCAGCAGTGGGGGCATCTTAAATCAGCCCCAGCATTTT	CASSGGILNQPQHF
TRBJ2-7	-	-	TRBV6-1	TGTGCCAGCAGCACAGGGACATTCTACGAGCAGTACTTC	CASSTGTFYEQYF
TRBJ2-7	-	hyperexpanded	TRBV28	TGTGCCAGCAGTTTTGCGGCCTACGAGCAGTACTTC	CASSFAAYEQYF
TRBJ1-2	-	once	TRBV7-9	TGTGCCAGCAGCTTATCACGTCAGGAGGGCTACACCTTC	CASSLSRQEGYTF
TRBJ1-2	-	medium-sized	TRBV28	TGTGCCAGCGGGAGTAACTATGGCTACACCTTC	CASGSNYGYTF
TRBJ2-7	-	many	TRBV4-1	TGCGCCAGCAGCCAAGAGGCAAGGGGAAGGAACGAGCAGTACTTC	CASSQEARGRNEQYF
TRBJ2-2	TRBD1	-	TRBV30	TGTGCCTGGAGGACCTTACAGGGGGACACCGGGGAGCTGTTTTTT	CAWRTLQGDTGELFF
TRBJ2-5	-	many	TRBV7-6	TGTGCCAGCAGCTTATCGGAGACCCAGTACTTC	CASSLSETQYF
TRBJ2-3	-	many	TRBV7-3	TGTGCCAGCAGCCCGCGGGGCAGGGCCGGTGCAGATACGCAGTATTTT	CASSPRGRAGADTQYF
TRBJ1-3	-	-	TRBV12-3/TRBV12-4	TGTGCCGGCAGGTTGACAGGAACTGGAAACACCATATATTTT	CAGRLTGTGNTIYF
TRBJ2-5	-	medium-sized	TRBV6-1	TGTGCCAGCAGCGAAGCCCGCGGGACTCAAGAGACCCAGTACTTC	CASSEARGTQETQYF
TRBJ2-7	-	few	TRBV10-1	TGCGCCTCCAGCCCGGCCCCGGCCACACACGAGCAGTACTTC	CASSPAPATHEQYF
TRBJ1-2	-	-	TRBV5-4	TGTGCCAGCAGCCCCGAGTGGGGCCTGGGCTATGGCTACACCTTC	CASSPEWGLGYGYTF
TRBJ2-7	TRBD2	-	TRBV20-1	TGCAGTGCCAGAGGACAGGGGACTAGCGGGAGACTCTACGAGCAGTACTTC	CSARGQGTSGRLYEQYF
TRBJ2-3	TRBD1	few	TRBV27	TGTGCCAGCAGACTCGACAGGGCCTGTGACAGGGACACATATACGCAGTATTTT	CASRLDRACDRDTYTQYF
TRBJ1-6	-	few	TRBV12-3/TRBV12-4	TGTGCCAGCAGTTTGGCAGGGAGCTCCTATAATTCACCCCTCCACTTT	CASSLAGSSYNSPLHF
TRBJ1-2	-	medium-sized	TRBV30	TGTGCCTGGAGACGTCGGGGTGGCTACACCTTC	CAWRRRGGYTF
TRBJ2-5	-	-	TRBV3-1	TGTGCCAGCAGCCAATTCAGAACAGGGGAGGAAGAGACCCAGTACTTC	CASSQFRTGEEETQYF
TRBJ2-2	TRBD1	many	TRBV27	TGTGCCAGCAGTCCACGCCCGGGGCCCAGACAGGGCACCGGGGAGCTGTTTTTT	CASSPRPGPRQGTGELFF
TRBJ2-1	TRBD2	medium-sized	TRBV30	TGTGCCTGGTTAGAGGATAGCGGGAGTGAGCAGTTCTTC	CAWLEDSGSEQFF
TRBJ2-7	-	-	TRBV14	TGTGCCAGCAGCCAAGTAGAGCCGGGACTGGGCTACGAGCAGTACTTC	CASSQVEPGLGYEQYF
TRBJ2-3	-	-	TRBV28	TGTGCCAGCAGTTTATTGTTGAGCACAGATACGCAGTATTTT	CASSLLLSTDTQYF
TRBJ2-1	-	-	TRBV4-3	TGCGCCAGCAGCCAAGAGGGAGTCGGTCGTACCTACAATGAGCAGTTCTTC	CASSQEGVGRTYNEQFF
TRBJ2-7	TRBD1	-	TRBV20-1	TGCAGTGCTGGAGGACAGGGGTTAGGTTTCAGCTCCTACGAGCAGTACTTC	CSAGGQGLGFSSYEQYF
TRBJ2-6	-	-	TRBV24-1	TGTGCCGCCAGTGATCTAAAATGGGGGCACTCTGGGGCCAACGTCCTGACTTTC	CAASDLKWGHSGANVLTF
TRBJ1-5	TRBD1	many	TRBV6-1	TGTGCCAGCAATGGACAGGGGTTGAGCAATCAGCCCCAGCATTTT	CASNGQGLSNQPQHF
TRBJ2-2	-	few	TRBV6-1	TGTGCCAGCAGTGACTGGGGTTCGTCGGGGGAGCTGTTTTTT	CASSDWGSSGELFF